Sequencing of this T cell receptor (beta chain) was carried out in a study of beta chain features in type 1 diabetes (dated by TCRdb to between 2018 and 2020). Background for the entire study: Patients and healthy donors did not differ in mean age, gender distribution, total cell number or subset yield. A total of roughly 99,000,000 sorted cells were examined across all samples, and the number of cells per subset was strongly correlated with RNA yield. In the study, TCRB repertoires of sorted circulating CD4+ T cell subsets from recently diagnosed type 1 diabetes patients were compared with those of matched healthy donors. Naive and central memory subsets were obtained from all 28 donors, but regulatory and stem cell-like memory subsets were isolated from only 8 patients and roughly 8 healthy donors. The paper as a whole reports these results and caveats: PCR might favor shorter templates, but patient and control samples were amplified and corrected together, so any skew would affect both groups equally. Because the HLA sub-analyses included only small numbers of individuals, any influence of HLA type on TCRB rearrangement was left unresolved. Type 1 diabetes patients showed a moderate but significant shortening of TCRB CDR3 length in all four CD4+ subsets. Because cDNA rather than genomic DNA was sequenced, highly expressing activated cells could have been over-represented, although no difference in activation and CD3 levels was found between groups. Naive, central memory and regulatory TCRB repertoires appeared more similar among patients than among healthy donors. Patients with type 1 diabetes made fewer insertions and deleted more nucleotides at VDJ recombination sites, implying thymic rearrangement abnormalities.

With regard to this clone: Its binding antigen is unknown. No clone much larger than this one lies a single base away; base qualities are absent.

V is cut back by 5 bases and J by 5 bases, with 11 bases in the junction unmatched. CDR1 and CDR2, looked up from the germline V gene (reference sequence), are LNHNV and YYDKDF. The CDR3 goes from the cysteine to the phenylalanine over 17 residues. The CDR3 DNA has 51 bases and is translated from base 1. Each donor gave one peripheral blood draw, averaging roughly 0.11 L, which was collected into heparinised tubes. Using a panel that included CD45RO, CCR7, CD25, CD127, CD95 and CD27, naive, central memory, regulatory and stem cell-like memory CD4+ T cells were sorted on a BD FACSAria II. Purity was above 98% for every sorted population. PBMCs were isolated right away by Lymphoprep density gradient centrifugation and were stained directly, without culture. So that batch effects would be minimized, each experiment stained and sorted samples in pairs, pairing one healthy donor with one patient. The High Capacity cDNA Reverse Transcription Kit was used to reverse transcribe all of the isolated RNA, meaning that expressed TCRB transcripts were what got sequenced. Deep immunoSEQ sequencing was applied to naive, central memory and regulatory T cell samples, giving an average of around 4 million total reads per sample. Sorted cells were lysed in RLT buffer and RNA was extracted with DNase-treated RNeasy Micro or Mini kits, depending on cell number. To prevent cross-contamination, each cell subset was processed individually, whereas patient and healthy donor samples were processed jointly. The immunoSEQ multiplex PCR was used to amplify TCRB sequences from cDNA, yielding 87-bp fragments that span the CDR3 region. The amplicons were sequenced using the Illumina HiSeq platform. The study's own analysis went as follows. PCR bias was computationally corrected using synthetic template baselines, reads within Hamming distance 2 were collapsed, and singletons that could not be merged were discarded. By aligning reads against IMGT, V, D and J genes, CDR3 length, and insertions or deletions at six rearrangement sites were assigned. Clonotype counts were normalized to sorted cell number within each subset before computing true diversity and Gini coefficients with the tcR R package. The overlap coefficient, calculated on TCRB nucleotide sequences, was used to quantify repertoire sharing. As a proxy for the pre-selection repertoire, out-of-frame TCRB sequences from naive cells were analyzed. TCRdb limited this immuneACCESS table to in-frame rearrangements with V and J called. A share of clones is missing; checked studies link under half to unresolved V genes, and the rest is unexplained. That table furnishes V, J and clone size, whereas the DNA furnished D and trimming. The sample has hundreds of thousands of clones on record, approximately 16% of them singletons. The top ten clonotypes cover 0.015% to 0.017% of the sample.

The rearrangement joined TRBV15 to TRBJ2-3, with 12 middle bases fitting TRBD2. The receptor's source is a man aged 18 to 29 with type 1 diabetes. The sample comprised naive CD4+ T cells from blood. Explained via the paper, the cell subset or site label denotes: true naive CD4+ T cells. The CDR3 is CATSPRGLAGGRDTQYF. The DNA sequence follows: TGTGCCACCAGCCCTAGGGGGCTAGCGGGGGGGCGAGATACGCAGTATTTT.